The sequence of this TCR beta chain was determined in a study of cytomegalovirus exposure and HLA in healthy donors. Whole-study context: The 120 million or so unique TCR beta sequences, from 150 million to 200 million T cells, were found by an earlier analysis.

The trim removed 4 bases at V and 2 bases at J, leaving 6 bases unmatched. The CDR3 sequence is 14 residues long. CDR1 SGHRS and CDR2 YFSETQ come from the germline V gene. A multiplex PCR was run with 60 Vbeta primers and 13 Jbeta primers. This table comes from immunoSEQ multiplex PCR, and its TCRdb copy is limited to in-frame clones, with some not included. The sample shows 130,000 to 150,000 clones, 82% of them seen only once. Study-wide points: Prior analysis indicated that the majority of TCR beta V segments exhibited productivity approximately 90% or approximately 30% of the time. Later analysis identified about 17,000 TCR beta sequences associated with HLA alleles, using a false discovery rate threshold of 0.05.

This clone was observed once. Its antigen is not known. Sequencing was performed on PBMCs. The TCR originated in a woman aged 60-75 years in good health and CMV-seropositive. The chain carries TRBV5-1 and TRBJ2-7, with 7 bases fitting TRBD1. The CDR3 protein is CASSSRQGAYEQYF. As DNA, the CDR3 is TGCGCCAGCAGCAGTCGACAGGGTGCCTACGAGCAGTACTTC.